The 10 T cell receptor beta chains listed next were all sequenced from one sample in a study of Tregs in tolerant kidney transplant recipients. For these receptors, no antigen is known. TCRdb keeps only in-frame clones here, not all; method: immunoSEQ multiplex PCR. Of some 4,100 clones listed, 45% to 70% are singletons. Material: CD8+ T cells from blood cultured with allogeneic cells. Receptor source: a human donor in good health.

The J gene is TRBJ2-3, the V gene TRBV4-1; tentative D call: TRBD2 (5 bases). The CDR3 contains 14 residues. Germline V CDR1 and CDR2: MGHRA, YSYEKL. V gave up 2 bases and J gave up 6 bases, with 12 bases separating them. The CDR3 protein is CASSQFEGSDTQYF. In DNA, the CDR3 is TGCGCCAGCAGCCAATTCGAGGGTAGTGATACGCAGTATTTT.

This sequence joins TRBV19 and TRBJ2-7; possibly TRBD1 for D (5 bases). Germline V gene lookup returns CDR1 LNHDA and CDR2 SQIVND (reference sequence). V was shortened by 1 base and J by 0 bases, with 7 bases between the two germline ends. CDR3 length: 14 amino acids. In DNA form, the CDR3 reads TGTGCCAGTAGTATAGGACAGCACTCCTACGAGCAGTACTTC. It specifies CASSIGQHSYEQYF.

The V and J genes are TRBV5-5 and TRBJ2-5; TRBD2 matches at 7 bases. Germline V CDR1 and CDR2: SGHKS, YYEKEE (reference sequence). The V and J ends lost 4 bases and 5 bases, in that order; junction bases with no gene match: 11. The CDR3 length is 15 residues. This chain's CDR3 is CASSRGRGIGETQYF. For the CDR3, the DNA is TGTGCCAGCAGCCGAGGGCGGGGGATCGGGGAGACCCAGTACTTC.

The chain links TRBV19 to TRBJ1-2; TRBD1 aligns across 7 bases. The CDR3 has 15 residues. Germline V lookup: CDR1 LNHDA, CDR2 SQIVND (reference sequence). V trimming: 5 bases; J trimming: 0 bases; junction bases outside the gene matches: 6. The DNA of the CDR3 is TGTGCCAGTAGTCCAGGGACAGCAGCTAACTATGGCTACACCTTC. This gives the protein CASSPGTAANYGYTF.

CDR3 region: CASSFLGLAGTGELFF. DNA of the CDR3: TGTGCCAGCAGCTTCTTAGGACTAGCGGGAACCGGGGAGCTGTTTTTT. The chain is built from TRBV13 and TRBJ2-2; 12 bases fit TRBD2. CDR3 length: 16 amino acids. V shed 3 bases, J shed 5 bases, and the junction held 4 bases outside the gene matches. Germline assignment: CDR1 PRHDT and CDR2 FYEKMQ (reference sequence). The variable domain in full, completed from reference TRBV13 and TRBJ2-2, reads AAGVIQSPRHLIKEKRETATLKCYPIPRHDTVYWYQQGPGQDPQFLISFYEKMQSDKGSIPDRFSAQQFSDYHSELNMSSLELGDSALYFCASSFLGLAGTGELFFGEGSRLTVL.

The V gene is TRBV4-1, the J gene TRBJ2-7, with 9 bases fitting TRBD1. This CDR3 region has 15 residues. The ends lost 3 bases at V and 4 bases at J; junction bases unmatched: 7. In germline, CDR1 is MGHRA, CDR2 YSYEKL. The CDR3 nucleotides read TGCGCCAGCAGCCAGGTCGGGACAGGGCCTTACGAGCAGTACTTC. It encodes CASSQVGTGPYEQYF.

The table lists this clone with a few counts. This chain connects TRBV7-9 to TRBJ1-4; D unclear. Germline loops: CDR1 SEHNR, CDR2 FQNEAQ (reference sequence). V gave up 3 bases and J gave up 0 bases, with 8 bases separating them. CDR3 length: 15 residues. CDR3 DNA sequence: TGTGCCAGCAGCTTCGACACCGCAACTAATGAAAAACTGTTTTTT. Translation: CASSFDTATNEKLFF. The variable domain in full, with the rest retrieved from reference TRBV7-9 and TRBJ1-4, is DTGVSQNPRHKITKRGQNVTFRCDPISEHNRLYWYRQTLGQGPEFLTYFQNEAQLEKSRLLSDRFSAERPKGSFSTLEIQRTEQGDSAMYLCASSFDTATNEKLFFGSGTQLSVL.

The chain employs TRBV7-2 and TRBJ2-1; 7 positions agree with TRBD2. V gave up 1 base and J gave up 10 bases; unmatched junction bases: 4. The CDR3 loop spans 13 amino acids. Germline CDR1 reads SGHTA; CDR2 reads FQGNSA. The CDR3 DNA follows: TGTGCCAGCAGCTTAGGTTCGACTAGCGAGCAGTTCTTC. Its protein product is CASSLGSTSEQFF.

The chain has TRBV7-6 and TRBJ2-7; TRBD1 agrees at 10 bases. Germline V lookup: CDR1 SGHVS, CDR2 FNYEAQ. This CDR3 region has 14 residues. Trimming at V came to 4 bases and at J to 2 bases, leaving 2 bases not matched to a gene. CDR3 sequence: CASSSGTGAYEQYF. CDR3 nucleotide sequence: TGTGCCAGCAGCTCCGGGACAGGGGCCTACGAGCAGTACTTC.

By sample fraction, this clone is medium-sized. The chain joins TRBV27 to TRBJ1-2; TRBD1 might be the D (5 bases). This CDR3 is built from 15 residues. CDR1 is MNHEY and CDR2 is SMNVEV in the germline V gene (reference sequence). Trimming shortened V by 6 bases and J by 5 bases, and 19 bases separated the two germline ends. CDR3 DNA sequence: TGTGCCAGCAGCCTTTATCCGGGACGGGGGTATGGCTACACCTTC. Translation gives CASSLYPGRGYGYTF.